The 17 T cell receptor beta chains presented below share a single source sample, sequenced in a study of blood T cell repertoires in COVID-19. Clones were read by immunoSEQ multiplex PCR, and TCRdb kept only the in-frame ones, dropping some. This table holds a few hundred thousand clones, around 83% found once. The source material was PBMCs or T cells enriched from blood (not recorded which). These receptors were taken from a woman aged 45-59 years who had recovered from COVID-19.

This chain connects TRBV6-2 or TRBV6-3 to TRBJ1-1; TRBD1 agrees at 7 bases. V was pared by 2 bases and J by 3 bases, with 12 bases of the junction left unmatched. Germline V gene data show CDR1 as MNHEY and CDR2 as SVGEGT. The CDR3 covers 17 residues. CDR3 bases: TGTGCCAGCAGTTACACACAAGGACAGGTCTGGGACACTGAAGCTTTCTTT. Translating it yields CASSYTQGQVWDTEAFF.

A remark on this clone: Different DNA sequences within this sample yield the same CDR3. The V gene is TRBV5-1, the J gene TRBJ2-7, with D perhaps matching TRBD1 (5 bases). This CDR3 contains 15 residues. The germline V gene has CDR1 SGHRS and CDR2 YFSETQ. Trimming cost V 0 bases and J 0 bases, with 10 bases left between them. CDR3 nucleotides: TGCGCCAGCAGCTTGGGGCAGGGATTCTCCTACGAGCAGTACTTC. Translated, it gives CASSLGQGFSYEQYF.

This rearrangement joins TRBV18 to TRBJ1-3, with 7 nucleotides matching TRBD1. Germline values: CDR1 KGHSH, CDR2 LQKENI. The V segment lost 2 bases and the J segment 1 base; nucleotides outside the gene matches: 5. CDR3 length: 16 amino acids. The CDR3 is CASSPFTGASGNTIYF. CDR3 coding DNA: TGTGCCAGCTCACCATTTACAGGGGCGTCTGGAAACACCATATATTTT.

As to this clone: Compared with germline, one end of the junction differs, possibly owing to a read error. This chain uses TRBV7-7 with TRBJ1-5, with TRBD1 matching 10 bases. Germline loops: CDR1 SSHAT, CDR2 FNYEAQ (reference sequence). The CDR3 extends over 16 amino acids. Here the CDR3 reads CASSSNVGQGFCPQHF. The CDR3 DNA sequence: TGTGCTAGCAGCTCGAACGTGGGACAGGGGTTCTGTCCCCAGCATTTT.

This chain uses TRBV11-3 with TRBJ2-1, with 9 bases that match TRBD2. This CDR3 has 14 amino acids. The ends lost 4 bases at V and 10 bases at J; junction bases unmatched: 8. The germline CDR1 and CDR2 sequences are SGHNT and YENEEA. The CDR3 sequence: CASSYQAGGNEQFF. The CDR3 region has the DNA TGTGCCAGCAGCTACCAGGCGGGGGGGAACGAGCAGTTCTTC. Looking up the rest from reference TRBV11-3 and TRBJ2-1 gives the full variable domain: EAGVVQSPRYKIIEKKQPVAFWCNPISGHNTLYWYLQNLGQGPELLIRYENEEAVDDSQLPKDRFSAERLKGVDSTLKIQPAELGDSAVYLCASSYQAGGNEQFFGPGTRLTVL.

V gene TRBV2 combines with J gene TRBJ1-1; TRBD1 agrees at 8 bases. Germline CDR1 SNHLY, CDR2 FYNNEI. The CDR3 is 14 amino acids. V trimming: 6 bases; J trimming: 1 base; junction bases outside the gene matches: 4. In DNA form, the CDR3 reads TGTGCCAGCAGGACCGGGACAGGGAACACTGAAGCTTTCTTT. This translates into CASRTGTGNTEAFF.

This clone was observed a few times. The chain's CDR3 is CASSLYGGGPNTEAFF. Written as DNA, the CDR3 is TGTGCCAGCAGCTTGTATGGAGGGGGCCCAAACACTGAAGCTTTCTTT. The genes are TRBV5-4 and TRBJ1-1, with 7 bases identical to TRBD1. This CDR3 spans 16 amino acids. Losses at the gene ends were 1 base for V and 2 bases for J; bases not matched to a gene: 8. CDR1 is SGHNT, CDR2 YYREEE, per germline (reference sequence).

This clone was counted a few times. This chain connects TRBV19 to TRBJ1-1; no definite D call. The CDR3 covers 15 residues. Germline lookup yields CDR1 LNHDA and CDR2 SQIVND (reference sequence). V was cut by 1 base and J by 1 base, with 10 bases left in between. The CDR3: CASSIGAVTNTEAFF. Written as DNA, the CDR3 is TGTGCCAGTAGTATAGGGGCAGTAACGAACACTGAAGCTTTCTTT. The whole variable domain, filled in from reference TRBV19 and TRBJ1-1, reads DGGITQSPKYLFRKEGQNVTLSCEQNLNHDAMYWYRQDPGQGLRLIYYSQIVNDFQKGDIAEGYSVSREKKESFPLTVTSAQKNPTAFYLCASSIGAVTNTEAFFGQGTRLTVV.

This rearrangement joins TRBV28 to TRBJ1-2; 8 bases are shared with TRBD1. The V gene end was trimmed by 8 bases and the J gene end by 4 bases; junction bases not matched to a gene: 9. Per the germline V gene, CDR1 is MDHEN and CDR2 is SYDVKM. The CDR3 contains 14 residues. This CDR3 reads CASVPTGGSYGYTF. CDR3 bases: TGTGCCAGCGTTCCCACAGGGGGTTCCTATGGCTACACCTTC.

This clone was seen more than once but under ten times. This sequence joins TRBV27 and TRBJ2-5; the D is unclear. The germline CDR1 and CDR2 sequences are MNHEY and SMNVEV (reference sequence). The CDR3 spans 16 residues. Trimming removed 1 base from V and 0 bases from J, with 12 bases in between. In nucleotides, the CDR3 is TGTGCCAGCAGTTTATTTCCCCGCGGAAACCAAGAGACCCAGTACTTC. Translating gives CASSLFPRGNQETQYF.

This chain uses TRBV7-9 with TRBJ2-5; maybe TRBD2 (6 bases). The CDR3 covers 15 residues. The germline V gene encodes CDR1 SEHNR and CDR2 FQNEAQ (reference sequence). V was trimmed by 3 bases and J by 2 bases, leaving 13 bases between them. The CDR3 region is CASSFEGGPQETQYF. The CDR3 coding sequence is TGTGCCAGCAGCTTCGAGGGAGGACCTCAAGAGACCCAGTACTTC.

The rearrangement joins TRBV19 to TRBJ1-4; no definite D call. With 5 bases removed from V and 6 bases from J, the gap between germline ends came to 19 bases. This CDR3 contains 16 residues. CDR1 is LNHDA, CDR2 SQIVND, per germline (reference sequence). CDR3: CASSAYKQTAYEKLFF. The DNA for the CDR3 is TGTGCCAGTAGTGCATACAAACAGACGGCCTATGAAAAACTGTTTTTT. The full variable domain, its missing parts supplied by reference TRBV19 and TRBJ1-4, is DGGITQSPKYLFRKEGQNVTLSCEQNLNHDAMYWYRQDPGQGLRLIYYSQIVNDFQKGDIAEGYSVSREKKESFPLTVTSAQKNPTAFYLCASSAYKQTAYEKLFFGSGTQLSVL.

The genes are TRBV6-5 and TRBJ1-2, with TRBD1 matching over 7 bases. V trimming: 6 bases; J trimming: 10 bases; junction bases outside the gene matches: 11. The CDR3 sequence is 13 residues long. CDR1 and CDR2 from the germline V gene are MNHEY and SVGAGI. The CDR3 nucleotides read TGTGCCAGCAGCTTTAGACAGGGTTCGGACTACACCTTC. Protein sequence: CASSFRQGSDYTF.

The chain joins TRBV11-2 to TRBJ2-2; D might be TRBD1 (6 bases). V lost 5 bases and J 7 bases, leaving 14 bases between the germline ends. The CDR3 extends over 14 amino acids. The germline V gene has CDR1 SGHAT and CDR2 FQNNGV. DNA of the CDR3: TGTGCCAGCAGCCCAACCTCAGGGGTCGGGGAGCTGTTTTTT. Translating it yields CASSPTSGVGELFF.

The chain carries TRBV5-6 and TRBJ1-1; 8 bases map to TRBD1. This CDR3 spans 13 amino acids. V shed 4 bases, J shed 4 bases, and the junction held 3 bases outside the gene matches. CDR1 is SGHDT and CDR2 is YYEEEE in the germline V gene. The CDR3 spells CASSRTGITEAFF. CDR3 DNA sequence: TGTGCCAGCAGCCGGACAGGGATCACTGAAGCTTTCTTT.

The V call is TRBV6-5, the J call TRBJ1-4; 10 bases fit TRBD1. This CDR3 comprises 14 residues. Trimming removed 8 bases from V and 6 bases from J; junction bases left unmatched: 6. CDR1 and CDR2 from the germline V gene are MNHEY and SVGAGI. In nucleotides, the CDR3 is TGTGCCAGCCGGAGGACAGGGGGAGATGAAAAACTGTTTTTT. It is translated as CASRRTGGDEKLFF.

This clone was detected once. The chain has TRBV7-9 and TRBJ2-1; no clear D. CDR3 size: 14 residues. The germline V and J ends were trimmed by 1 base and 2 bases, with 6 bases remaining between them. CDR1 SEHNR and CDR2 FQNEAQ come from the germline V gene (reference sequence). The CDR3 reads CASSLELPYNEQFF. CDR3 sequence (DNA): TGTGCCAGCAGCTTAGAACTCCCCTACAATGAGCAGTTCTTC. Using reference TRBV7-9 and TRBJ2-1 for the parts outside the CDR3, the full variable domain is DTGVSQNPRHKITKRGQNVTFRCDPISEHNRLYWYRQTLGQGPEFLTYFQNEAQLEKSRLLSDRFSAERPKGSFSTLEIQRTEQGDSAMYLCASSLELPYNEQFFGPGTRLTVL.